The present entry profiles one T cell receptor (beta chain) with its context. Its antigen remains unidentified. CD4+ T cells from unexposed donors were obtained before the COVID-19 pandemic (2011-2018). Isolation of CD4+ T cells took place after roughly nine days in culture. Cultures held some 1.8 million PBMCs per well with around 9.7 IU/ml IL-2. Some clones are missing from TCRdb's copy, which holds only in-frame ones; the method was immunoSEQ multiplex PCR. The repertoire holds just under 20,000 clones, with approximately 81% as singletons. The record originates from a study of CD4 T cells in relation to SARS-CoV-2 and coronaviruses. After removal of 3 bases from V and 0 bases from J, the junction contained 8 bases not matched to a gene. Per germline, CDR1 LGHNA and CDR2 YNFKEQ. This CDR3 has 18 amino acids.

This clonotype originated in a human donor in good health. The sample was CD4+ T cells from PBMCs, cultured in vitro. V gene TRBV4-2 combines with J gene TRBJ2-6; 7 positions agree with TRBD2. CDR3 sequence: CASSHIAGQVSGANVLTF. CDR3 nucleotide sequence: TGTGCCAGCAGCCATATAGCGGGCCAGGTCTCTGGGGCCAACGTCCTGACTTTC.